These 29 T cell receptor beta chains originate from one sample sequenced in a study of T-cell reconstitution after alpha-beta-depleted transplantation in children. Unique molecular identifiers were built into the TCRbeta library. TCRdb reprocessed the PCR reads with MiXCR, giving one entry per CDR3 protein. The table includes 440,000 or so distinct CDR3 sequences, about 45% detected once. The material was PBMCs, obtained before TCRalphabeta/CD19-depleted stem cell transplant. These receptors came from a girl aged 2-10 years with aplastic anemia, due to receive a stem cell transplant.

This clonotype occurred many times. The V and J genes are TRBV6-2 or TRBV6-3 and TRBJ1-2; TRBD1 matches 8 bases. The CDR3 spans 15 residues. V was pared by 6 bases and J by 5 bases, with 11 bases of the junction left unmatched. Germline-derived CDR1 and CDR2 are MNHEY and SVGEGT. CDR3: CASRRPGQVRYGYTF. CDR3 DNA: TGTGCCAGCAGGAGGCCGGGACAGGTTCGGTATGGCTACACCTTC.

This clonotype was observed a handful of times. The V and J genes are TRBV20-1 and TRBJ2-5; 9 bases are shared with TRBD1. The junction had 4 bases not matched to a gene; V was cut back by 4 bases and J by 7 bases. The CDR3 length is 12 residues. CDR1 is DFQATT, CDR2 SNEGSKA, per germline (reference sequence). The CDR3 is CSANTGGRTQYF. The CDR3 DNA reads TGCAGTGCTAATACAGGGGGCCGGACCCAGTACTTC.

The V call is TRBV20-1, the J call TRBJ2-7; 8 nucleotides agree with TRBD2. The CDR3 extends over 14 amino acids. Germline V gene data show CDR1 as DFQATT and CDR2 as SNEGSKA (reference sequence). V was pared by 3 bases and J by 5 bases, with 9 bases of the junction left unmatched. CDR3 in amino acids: CSASPSGRTNEQYF. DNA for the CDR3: TGCAGTGCTAGTCCGAGCGGGAGAACAAACGAGCAGTACTTC.

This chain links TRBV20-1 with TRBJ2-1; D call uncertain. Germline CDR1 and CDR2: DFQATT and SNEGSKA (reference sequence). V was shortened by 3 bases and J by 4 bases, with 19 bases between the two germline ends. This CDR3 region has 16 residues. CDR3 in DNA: TGCAGTGCTAGGTTTCTGGGCCTAGGAGATTACAATGAGCAGTTCTTC. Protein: CSARFLGLGDYNEQFF.

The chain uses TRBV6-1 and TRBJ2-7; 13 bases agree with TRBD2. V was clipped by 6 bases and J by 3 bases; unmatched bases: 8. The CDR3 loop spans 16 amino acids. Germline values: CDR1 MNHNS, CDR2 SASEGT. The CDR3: CASSLGTSGKIYEQYF. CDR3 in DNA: TGTGCCAGCAGCCTCGGGACTAGCGGGAAAATCTACGAGCAGTACTTC.

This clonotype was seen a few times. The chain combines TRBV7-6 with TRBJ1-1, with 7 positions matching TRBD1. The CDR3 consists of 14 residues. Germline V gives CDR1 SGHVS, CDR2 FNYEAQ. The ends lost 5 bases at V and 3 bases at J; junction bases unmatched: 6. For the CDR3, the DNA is TGTGCCAGCAGCAACATACAGGGGCACACTGAAGCTTTCTTT. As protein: CASSNIQGHTEAFF.

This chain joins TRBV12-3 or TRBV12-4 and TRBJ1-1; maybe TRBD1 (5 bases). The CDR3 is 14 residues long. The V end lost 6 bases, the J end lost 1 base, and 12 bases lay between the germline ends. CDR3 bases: TGTGCCAGCAGCGAAACAGGACGGAACACTGAAGCTTTCTTT. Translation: CASSETGRNTEAFF.

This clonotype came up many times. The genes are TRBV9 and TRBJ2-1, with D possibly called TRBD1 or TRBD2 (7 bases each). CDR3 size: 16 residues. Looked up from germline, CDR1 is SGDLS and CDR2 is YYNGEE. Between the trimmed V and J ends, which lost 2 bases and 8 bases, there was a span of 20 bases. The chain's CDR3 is CASSVGLGAGGDEQFF. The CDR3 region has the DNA TGTGCCAGCAGCGTCGGTTTGGGGGCAGGGGGGGATGAGCAGTTCTTC.

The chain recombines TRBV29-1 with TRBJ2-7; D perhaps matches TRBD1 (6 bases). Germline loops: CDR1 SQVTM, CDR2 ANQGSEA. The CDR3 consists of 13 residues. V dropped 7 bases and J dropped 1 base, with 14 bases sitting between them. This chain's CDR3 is CSGAQGLSYEQYF. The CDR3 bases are TGCAGCGGTGCACAGGGTCTTTCCTACGAGCAGTACTTC.

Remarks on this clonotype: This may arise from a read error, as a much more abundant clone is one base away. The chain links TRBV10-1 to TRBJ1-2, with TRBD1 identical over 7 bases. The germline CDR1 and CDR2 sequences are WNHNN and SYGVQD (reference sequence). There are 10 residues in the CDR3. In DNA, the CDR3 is TGCGCCAGTCCCGAGGGGGCCTACCCCTTC. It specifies CASPEGAYPF.

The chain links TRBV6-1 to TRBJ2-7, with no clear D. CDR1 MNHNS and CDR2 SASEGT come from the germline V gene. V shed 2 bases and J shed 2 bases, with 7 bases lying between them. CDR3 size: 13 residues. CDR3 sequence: CASSEFMAYEQYF. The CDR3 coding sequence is TGTGCCAGCAGTGAATTCATGGCCTACGAGCAGTACTTC.

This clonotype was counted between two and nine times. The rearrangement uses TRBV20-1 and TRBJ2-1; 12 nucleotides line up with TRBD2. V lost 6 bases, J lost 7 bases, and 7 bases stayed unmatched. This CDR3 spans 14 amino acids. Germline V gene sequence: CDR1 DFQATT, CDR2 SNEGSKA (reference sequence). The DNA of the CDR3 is TGCAGTGCACTGACTAGCGGGGGATCTAATGAGCAGTTCTTC. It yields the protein CSALTSGGSNEQFF.

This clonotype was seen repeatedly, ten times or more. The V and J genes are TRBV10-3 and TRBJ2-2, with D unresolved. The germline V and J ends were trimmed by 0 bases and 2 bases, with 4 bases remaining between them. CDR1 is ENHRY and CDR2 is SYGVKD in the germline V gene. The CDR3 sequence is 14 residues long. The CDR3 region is CAISESTNTGELFF. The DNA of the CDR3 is TGTGCCATCAGTGAGTCGACTAACACCGGGGAGCTGTTTTTT.

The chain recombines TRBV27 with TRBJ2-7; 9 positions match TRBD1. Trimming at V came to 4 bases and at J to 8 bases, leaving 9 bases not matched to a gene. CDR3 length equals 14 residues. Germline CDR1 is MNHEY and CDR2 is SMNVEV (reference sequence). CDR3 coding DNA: TGTGCCAGCAGTTGGGACAGGGAGTACCCCAAGCAGTACTTC. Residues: CASSWDREYPKQYF.

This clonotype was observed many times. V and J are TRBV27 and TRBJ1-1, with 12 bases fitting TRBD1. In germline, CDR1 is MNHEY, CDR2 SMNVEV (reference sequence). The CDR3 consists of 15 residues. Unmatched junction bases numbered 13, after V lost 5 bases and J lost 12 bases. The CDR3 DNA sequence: TGTGCCAGCAGTCTTACGTTCGGGACAGGGGGCAAATCTTTCTTT. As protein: CASSLTFGTGGKSFF.

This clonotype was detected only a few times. Written as DNA, the CDR3 is TGCGCCAGCAGTGTGTCGCAGGGCGGGGAGCAGTACTTC. Translated: CASSVSQGGEQYF. This chain joins TRBV5-1 and TRBJ2-7, with D possibly called TRBD1 or TRBD2 (5 bases each). Germline CDR1 is SGHRS and CDR2 is YFSETQ. V lost 5 bases and J lost 7, with 16 bases in between. The CDR3 contains 13 residues.

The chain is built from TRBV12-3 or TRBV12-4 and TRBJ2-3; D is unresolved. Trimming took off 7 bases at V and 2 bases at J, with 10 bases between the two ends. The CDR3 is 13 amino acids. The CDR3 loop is CASNGRDTDTQYF. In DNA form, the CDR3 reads TGTGCCAGCAACGGAAGAGACACAGATACGCAGTATTTT.

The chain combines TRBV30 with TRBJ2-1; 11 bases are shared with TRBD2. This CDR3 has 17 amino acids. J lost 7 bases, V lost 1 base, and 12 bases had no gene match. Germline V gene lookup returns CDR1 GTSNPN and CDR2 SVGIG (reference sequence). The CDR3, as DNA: TGTGCCTGGAGTGCAGGACTTAGCGGGGGGGCCCGGAATGAGCAGTTCTTC. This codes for CAWSAGLSGGARNEQFF. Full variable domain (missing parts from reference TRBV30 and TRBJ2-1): SQTIHQWPATLVQPVGSPLSLECTVEGTSNPNLYWYRQAAGRGLQLLFYSVGIGQISSEVPQNLSASRPQDRQFILSSKKLLLSDSGFYLCAWSAGLSGGARNEQFFGPGTRLTVL.

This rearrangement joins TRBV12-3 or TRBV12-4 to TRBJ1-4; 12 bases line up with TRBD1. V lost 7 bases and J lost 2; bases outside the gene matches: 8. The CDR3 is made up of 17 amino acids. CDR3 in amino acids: CASTPGTGGATNEKLFF. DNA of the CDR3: TGTGCCAGCACCCCCGGGACAGGGGGCGCGACTAATGAAAAACTGTTTTTT.

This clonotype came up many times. This chain's CDR3 is CASSLSGRAFYNEQFF. In DNA, the CDR3 is TGCGCCAGCAGCCTTAGCGGGAGGGCTTTCTACAATGAGCAGTTCTTC. This chain uses TRBV5-1 with TRBJ2-1, with 11 bases fitting TRBD2. The V and J ends lost 4 bases and 3 bases, in that order; junction bases with no gene match: 6. The germline CDR1 and CDR2 sequences are SGHRS and YFSETQ. The CDR3 sequence is 16 residues long.

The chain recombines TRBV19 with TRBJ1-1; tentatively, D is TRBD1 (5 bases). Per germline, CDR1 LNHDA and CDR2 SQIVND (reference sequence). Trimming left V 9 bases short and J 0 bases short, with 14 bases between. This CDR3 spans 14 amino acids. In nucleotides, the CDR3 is TGTGCCAGCTACGAGACAGAGATGAACACTGAAGCTTTCTTT. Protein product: CASYETEMNTEAFF.

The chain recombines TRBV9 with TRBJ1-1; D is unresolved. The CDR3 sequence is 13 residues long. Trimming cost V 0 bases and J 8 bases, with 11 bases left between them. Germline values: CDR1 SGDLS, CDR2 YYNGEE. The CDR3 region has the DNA TGTGCCAGCAGCGTAGTCGGTCTTGGGGAAGCTTTCTTT. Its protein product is CASSVVGLGEAFF.

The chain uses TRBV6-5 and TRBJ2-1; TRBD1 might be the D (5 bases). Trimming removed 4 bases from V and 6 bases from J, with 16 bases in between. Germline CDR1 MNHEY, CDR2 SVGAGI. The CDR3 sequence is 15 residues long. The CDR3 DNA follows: TGTGCCAGCAGTTCGACCGATTATGGGGCCAATGAGCAGTTCTTC. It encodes CASSSTDYGANEQFF.

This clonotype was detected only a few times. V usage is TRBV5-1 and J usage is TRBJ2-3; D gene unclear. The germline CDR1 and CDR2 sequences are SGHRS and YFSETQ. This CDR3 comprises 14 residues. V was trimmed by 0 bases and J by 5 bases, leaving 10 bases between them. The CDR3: CASSLAFGRDTQYF. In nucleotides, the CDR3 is TGCGCCAGCAGCTTGGCCTTTGGCCGAGATACGCAGTATTTT.

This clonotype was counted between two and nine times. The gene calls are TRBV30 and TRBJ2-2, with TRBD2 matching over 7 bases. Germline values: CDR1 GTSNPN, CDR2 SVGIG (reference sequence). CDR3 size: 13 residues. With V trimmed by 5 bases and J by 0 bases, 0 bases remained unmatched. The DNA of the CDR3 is TGTGCCTGGGGGACTACGAACACCGGGGAGCTGTTTTTT. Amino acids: CAWGTTNTGELFF.

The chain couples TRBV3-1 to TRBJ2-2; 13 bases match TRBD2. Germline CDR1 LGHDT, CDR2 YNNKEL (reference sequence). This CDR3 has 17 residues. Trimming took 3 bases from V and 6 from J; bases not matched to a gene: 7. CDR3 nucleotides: TGTGCCAGCAGCCACCCACGGACTAGCGGGAGTCCCGGGGAGCTGTTTTTT. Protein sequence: CASSHPRTSGSPGELFF.

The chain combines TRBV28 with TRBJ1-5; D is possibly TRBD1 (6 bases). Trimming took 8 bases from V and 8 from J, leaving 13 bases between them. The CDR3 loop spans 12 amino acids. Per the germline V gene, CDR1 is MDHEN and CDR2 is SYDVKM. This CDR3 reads CASVQGSEPQHF. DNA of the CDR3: TGTGCCAGCGTACAGGGATCTGAGCCCCAGCATTTT.

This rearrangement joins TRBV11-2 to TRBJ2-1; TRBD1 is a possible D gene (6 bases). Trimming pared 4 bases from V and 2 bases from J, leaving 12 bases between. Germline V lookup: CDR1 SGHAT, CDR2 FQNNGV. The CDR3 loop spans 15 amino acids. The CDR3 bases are TGTGCCAGCAGCTCGGACAGACTGGCCTACAATGAGCAGTTCTTC. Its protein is CASSSDRLAYNEQFF.

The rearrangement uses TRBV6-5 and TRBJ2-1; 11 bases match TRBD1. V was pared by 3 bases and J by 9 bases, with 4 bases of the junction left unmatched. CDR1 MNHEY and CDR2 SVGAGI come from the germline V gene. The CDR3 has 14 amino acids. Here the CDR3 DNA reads TGTGCCAGCAGTTATGGACAGGGGGCCTTTGAGCAGTTCTTC. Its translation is CASSYGQGAFEQFF.